Included here is one TCR beta chain sequence, with context. This study enrolled people aged roughly 18 to 90 from roughly 24 US geographic areas. These data come from a study of blood T cell repertoires in COVID-19. Looking at the study overall: There were acute and convalescent COVID-19 samples, and they came from the United States, Italy and Spain.

Profiling relied on immunoSEQ multiplex PCR, and the TCRdb table lists in-frame clones only, not all of them. The sample lists 130,000 or so clones; roughly 84% were seen once. This receptor was obtained from a woman aged 25 to 39 who had recovered from COVID-19. Sequencing input: PBMCs or T cells enriched from blood (not recorded which).

The CDR3 region is CASSLTTDYRTDTQYF. CDR3 nucleotide sequence: TGTGCCAGCAGTTTAACAACGGACTACCGCACAGATACGCAGTATTTT. The V and J genes are TRBV27 and TRBJ2-3, with D perhaps matching TRBD2 (6 bases). The CDR3 length is 16 residues. Trimming removed 2 bases from V and 1 base from J, with 13 bases in between. Germline loops: CDR1 MNHEY, CDR2 SMNVEV (reference sequence).